This TCR beta chain stems from a study of cytomegalovirus exposure and HLA in healthy donors. Study context: Samples from HLA-typed donors yielded 85 million to 95 million unique TCRs in an early data release. Of the donors genotyped, several hundred in all, 80% to 85% fell in the Caucasian-associated ancestry cluster.

Overall study results and limits: When analyzed later, the rates of TCR association showed variation by HLA locus, with DRB1 the most and HLA-C the fewest. While the bulk of TCR sequences proved rare, some public TCRs turned up in many donors.

Primers included in the PCR were 60 Vbeta and 13 Jbeta primers. Profiled with immunoSEQ multiplex PCR; TCRdb holds only in-frame clones, not every one. This table holds 120,000 to 150,000 clones, approximately 80% found once. This clone appeared once. Its antigen is unknown. CDR3 length: 10 amino acids. Germline V gives CDR1 SQVTM, CDR2 ANQGSEA. Trimming stripped 4 bases from V and 4 bases from J, with 5 bases between. This chain connects TRBV29-1 to TRBJ2-7; D gene uncertain. The sequence was collected from a man aged 25-40 years in good health and CMV-seropositive. Sequencing input: PBMCs. This CDR3 reads CSVGQYEQYF. The CDR3 coding sequence is TGCAGCGTTGGACAATACGAGCAGTACTTC.